This T cell receptor beta chain was identified in a study of identical twins. Study results and limitations: Surplus twin overlap in beta out-of-frame sequences was less pronounced. Compared with unrelated sharing, twin-shared out-of-frame alpha sequences had more low-probability sequences.

Template switching added a universal primer site, and cDNA bore unique molecular identifiers. A single record per CDR3 protein comes from TCRdb applying MiXCR to the 5' RACE reads. The repertoire holds about 250,000 distinct CDR3 sequences, with 7.5% as singletons. Between the trimmed V and J ends, which lost 5 bases and 1 base, there was a span of 23 bases. The CDR3 has 18 amino acids. Germline loops: CDR1 MNHEY, CDR2 SVGEGT. Healthy Caucasian donors formed the entire cohort. This clonotype was found a few times. Antigen: not known. This sample also appeared in a second study, on yellow fever vaccine responses in identical twins.

The chain uses TRBV6-2 or TRBV6-3 and TRBJ2-5; no clear D. The source material was CD8+ T cells sorted from blood. The sequence was collected from a woman in her late teens or twenties in good health. The chain's CDR3 is CASSPPAEYTIGQETQYF. CDR3 DNA: TGTGCCAGCAGTCCCCCAGCCGAATACACTATTGGCCAAGAGACCCAGTACTTC.